Described below is a single TCR beta chain sequence and its context. The antigen is not known. Clones were sequenced by immunoSEQ multiplex PCR, and TCRdb holds only the in-frame ones, with some missing. The table has roughly 100,000 clones, roughly 80% seen once. Per the germline V gene, CDR1 is SNHLY and CDR2 is FYNNEI. CDR3 size: 15 residues. V dropped 6 bases and J dropped 5; count of bases not matched to a gene: 10. The sample is drawn from a study of glioma-infiltrating T cells after dendritic cell vaccination. Study-level background: Monocyte-derived dendritic cells, cultured approximately 7 days with IL-4 and GM-CSF, were pulsed with autologous tumor lysate.

Whole-study findings and limits: Higher TCR clonality did not directly relate to longer survival. Longer survival after dendritic cell vaccination followed higher pretreatment TIL content.

The chain carries TRBV2 and TRBJ2-5; 9 bases fit TRBD1. The starting material was blood, obtained before dendritic cell vaccination. The sequence was obtained from a human donor with glioblastoma. The CDR3 sequence: CASRETGGAGETQYF. CDR3 in DNA: TGTGCCAGCAGGGAAACAGGGGGCGCGGGGGAGACCCAGTACTTC.